This T cell receptor beta chain was profiled in a study of low-dose radiotherapy and immunotherapy resistance in tumors (dated by TCRdb to 2022 to 2024). A note on the overall study: Patients in Cohort 1 were given 0.5 Gy per fraction every 2 weeks, and the prescribed total PTV dose was 6.5 Gy. Eight patients were included in the translational analysis, namely three from the first dose cohort plus the first five from the second dose cohort. Every two weeks, patients got intravenous cyclophosphamide at 200 mg/m2, given one day ahead of each radiation and immunotherapy administration. Starting on cycle 1 day 1, patients took 300 mg of aspirin by mouth once a day for four cycles. Patients in Cohort 2 were given 1 Gy per fraction every two weeks, for a total of 13 Gy across 26 weeks. Trial participants were not randomized into treatment groups. Nivolumab was administered intravenously as a 240 mg flat dose every two weeks, and ipilimumab was administered intravenously at 1 mg/kg every six weeks.

Explained via the paper, the time point label denotes: before trial treatment. The donors took part in RACIN, a single-arm, phase I, dose-escalation trial that combined nivolumab, ipilimumab, aspirin, low-dose cyclophosphamide and low-dose radiotherapy. Patients with advanced, TIL-negative solid tumors were considered eligible. The CDR3 covers 17 residues, taking in both the cysteine and the phenylalanine. This entry keeps only the CDR3 DNA: 51 bases, framed from base 1. The CDR1 and CDR2 encoded by the germline V gene are SGHDN and FVKESK. Ends trimmed: V by 1 base, J by 4 bases; bases unmatched to a gene: 9. This clonotype was observed many times. Its antigen target is currently unknown. One base away there is no much larger clone; base qualities are not given. Sequenced on an Illumina HiSeq 2500. Superscript III and a set of TRAV- and TRBV-specific primers were used to synthesize first-strand cDNA, so that both TCRalpha and TCRbeta chains were covered. TCRs were amplified with Phusion for 15 to 25 PCR cycles using a constant-region primer together with the adapter attached to the V primers. Isolated mRNA was amplified with the MessageAmp II aRNA Amplification Kit, using a roughly 15-hour in vitro transcription at 37°C. mRNA for TCR sequencing was isolated with the Dynabeads mRNA DIRECT Purification Kit. Indexed Illumina adapters were added in a second Phusion PCR of roughly 25 cycles, and the PCR products were purified with AMPure XP beads. Per the original workflow: Custom Perl scripts were used to pool TCR sequences that encoded the same protein, to remove out-of-frame sequences, and to calculate the abundance of each clonotype. Any TCR sequence backed by just one read was left out of the analysis. Repertoire metrics included Shannon entropy, Gini index, clonality, richness, and frequency of TCRs shared between repertoires. TCRdb reprocessing: public reads trimmed at Q25 with fastp, clones called with MiXCR, in-frame beta chains kept. Under each unique CDR3 protein, matching rows form one entry showing the most common genes and DNA. TCRdb's processing, not the authors', yielded these V and J calls. The sample data list over 70,000 distinct CDR3 sequences, and roughly 31% of these were observed just once. The top ten constitute 11% of the sample.

The receptor was isolated from a female donor with ovarian cancer. The specimen comprised PBMCs, sampled before treatment. This sequence uses TRBV14 and TRBJ1-3; 8 nucleotides in the junction match TRBD1. The CDR3 region: CASSQVGLRGQGNTIYF. In nucleotide form, the sequence is TGTGCCAGCAGCCAAGTTGGTCTCAGGGGGCAAGGAAACACCATATATTTT.